These T cell receptor beta chains were read from a single sample in a study of T cell changes during pregnancy in multiple sclerosis. Sequencing used immunoSEQ multiplex PCR; TCRdb keeps in-frame clones, though not all of them. The sample carries roughly 120,000 clones, around nine tenths recorded once. This specimen consisted of peripheral blood, obtained in the third trimester of pregnancy. All receptors derive from a female donor with multiple sclerosis, enrolled in a pregnancy study. The CDR3 runs from the conserved cysteine through the conserved F or W. The D gene is left open where the match is weak. A row's size may be missing; if present it is once, few, many or a size class.

>.|TRBV5-1|TRBJ2-7|.
CASSLVEGNEQYF
TGCGCCAGCAGCTTGGTTGAGGGAAACGAGCAGTACTTC
>.|TRBV27|TRBJ2-5|.
CASSFTGRETQYF
TGTGCCAGCAGTTTTACGGGTAGGGAGACCCAGTACTTC
>TRBD1|TRBV25-1|TRBJ1-2|once
CASSAVGTGYGYTF
TGTGCCAGCAGTGCCGTTGGGACAGGCTATGGCTACACCTTC
>TRBD2|TRBV28|TRBJ2-1|.
CASSFRGLVTINEQFF
TGTGCCAGCAGTTTTCGCGGACTAGTTACCATCAATGAGCAGTTCTTC
>.|TRBV11-1|TRBJ2-1|.
CASSSQPSYNEQFF
TGTGCCAGCAGTAGCCAGCCCTCCTACAATGAGCAGTTCTTC
>TRBD2|TRBV9|TRBJ2-2|.
CASSVRGGGRATAGELFF
TGTGCCAGCAGCGTAAGGGGTGGCGGGAGGGCCACCGCCGGGGAGCTGTTTTTT
>TRBD2|TRBV6-5|TRBJ2-2|.
CASSNLGTSEGGELFF
TGTGCCAGCAGTAACTTAGGGACTAGCGAGGGCGGGGAGCTGTTTTTT
>.|TRBV6-4|TRBJ1-5|.
CASSDSTVRGNQPQHF
TGTGCCAGCAGTGACTCGACGGTCAGGGGCAATCAGCCCCAGCATTTT
>.|TRBV5-1|TRBJ2-7|.
CASSGTGKAYEQYF
TGCGCCAGCAGCGGAACAGGGAAGGCCTACGAGCAGTACTTC
>TRBD1|TRBV18|TRBJ1-4|.
CASSPLDRGGNEKLFF
TGTGCCAGCTCACCACTAGACAGGGGTGGAAATGAAAAACTGTTTTTT
>TRBD1|TRBV28|TRBJ1-1|.
CASSRDRVLTEAFF
TGTGCCAGCAGTCGTGACAGGGTGTTGACTGAAGCTTTCTTT
>TRBD2|TRBV14|TRBJ2-7|.
CASSQALAGGRYSYEQYF
TGTGCCAGCAGCCAAGCACTAGCGGGGGGCCGATACTCCTACGAGCAGTACTTC
>.|TRBV7-2|TRBJ2-5|.
CASSLAGGVVETQYF
TGTGCCAGCAGCTTAGCGGGGGGAGTGGTAGAGACCCAGTACTTC
>TRBD2|TRBV5-1|TRBJ2-1|.
CASSGGTIPREEQFF
TGCGCCAGCAGCGGGGGGACTATCCCTCGGGAAGAGCAGTTCTTC
>TRBD2|TRBV7-3|TRBJ2-1|.
CASSLRAGGQFEQFF
TGTGCCAGCAGCTTACGGGCGGGGGGGCAATTTGAGCAGTTCTTC
>TRBD2|TRBV9|TRBJ2-2|.
CASSPSVGGHGELFF
TGTGCCAGCAGTCCCTCTGTGGGAGGGCACGGGGAGCTGTTTTTT
>.|TRBV30|TRBJ1-2|.
CAWSPLGGESGYTF
TGTGCCTGGAGTCCCCTGGGCGGGGAGTCGGGCTACACCTTC
>.|TRBV6-5|TRBJ1-1|.
CASSYTPGDTEAFF
TGTGCCAGCAGTTACACCCCAGGGGACACTGAAGCTTTCTTT
>.|TRBV6-5|TRBJ1-1|.
CASSYSDSSNTEAFF
TGTGCCAGCAGTTACTCGGACAGCTCGAACACTGAAGCTTTCTTT
>TRBD1|TRBV30|TRBJ1-2|few
CAWGRGYGYTF
TGTGCCTGGGGCAGGGGGTATGGCTACACCTTC
>.|TRBV10-1|TRBJ2-7|.
CARGGAGGTEEQYF
TGCGCCAGGGGGGGTGCAGGGGGAACAGAAGAGCAGTACTTC
>.|TRBV30|TRBJ1-2|once
CAWSPDRANYGYTF
TGTGCCTGGAGTCCAGACAGAGCTAACTATGGCTACACCTTC
>TRBD1|TRBV29-1|TRBJ1-1|.
CSVPGQEATEAFF
TGCAGCGTTCCCGGACAGGAGGCCACTGAAGCTTTCTTT